This record covers a single TCR beta chain. The target of this receptor is not known. Per-nucleotide qualities are absent, and no much larger clonotype sits a single base away. The data are from a study of cytomegalovirus exposure and HLA in healthy donors (dated by TCRdb to about 2017). General notes on the study: According to an earlier analysis of 587 of the donors, about 170 million T cells yielded 117 million unique TCR beta sequences and about 300 Gb of sequence data. About 330 gigabases of sequencing data and approximately 91 million unique TCR sequences made up an early release that covered fewer than 650 HLA-typed donors. Of the 300 to 500 genotyped donors, roughly 76% were placed in the genetic ancestry cluster associated with self-reported Caucasian donors. The study was designed to test whether signatures of past pathogen exposure could be identified by cataloging public T cell receptors. The study profiled the T cell repertoires of around 700 subjects by immunosequencing and related them to cytomegalovirus serostatus. Besides the first cohort of 550 to 750 subjects, a separate validation cohort made up of around 120 different subjects was used. To predict cytomegalovirus infection status, the study brought together high-throughput TCR immunosequencing, statistical association of individual TCRs with disease status, and machine learning. In a later analysis, previously published TCR beta repertoires from several hundred donors were re-analyzed and high-resolution HLA genotyping was added so that TCR occurrence patterns could be studied. Rather than using new phenotypic data, the later analysis identified candidate immune exposures from TCR beta sequences and from how often those sequences occurred across donors. In an earlier analysis of over 550 of the donors, high-throughput TCR beta sequencing was used to judge whether each TCR beta V gene segment behaved as functional or pseudogenic. Donor age, sex, ethnicity and CMV serostatus were collected together with the repertoire data. A later genetic analysis used genome-wide SNP genotypes for about 65% of the roughly 670 donors, treating that subset as a discovery cohort. Every repertoire in the discovery cohort had been generated on one and the same sequencing platform. HLA typing included class I and class II loci at four-digit resolution. Typing coverage differed by locus: A, B, C, DRB1 and DQB1 were typed in roughly 629-630 donors, DQA1 in approximately 520, DPA1 in 606, and DPB1 in just under 490. Four to six DR-DQ haplotypes were handled as single units for association and clustering, since linkage in the cohort was strong. Across approximately 400 genotyped donors of the cohort, an average of approximately 220,000 unique TCR beta nucleotide sequences per donor were sequenced, and roughly 20% of those sequences were non-productive.

General study outcomes and caveats: A few of the identified cytomegalovirus-associated TCR beta chains were confirmed in vitro to be specific for cytomegalovirus antigens. Broadly in line with IMGT annotations, most TCR beta V segments showed up in productive rearrangements about 87% or about 30% of the time in an earlier analysis of 450 to 600 of the donors. Most TCR sequences were seen in very few donors, while some public TCRs were found in many individuals. A cluster of highly shared sequence variants was judged likely to be a technical artifact of the sequencing pipeline. CMV serostatus was the only immune exposure information available for the cohort. Cytomegalovirus status was reported to be diagnosed by the classifier with high specificity and sensitivity in both the original and validation cohorts. Specific HLA alleles were associated with more than 15,000 TCR beta sequences at a false discovery rate of 0.05 in a later analysis. The earlier analysis of about 600 of the donors excluded 15 to 20 rarely observed V segments, including chromosome 9 orphons, because counts were too low. Correlated functional status among segregating V segments might reflect linkage disequilibrium, but an unknown experimental factor could not be ruled out. A total of 150 to 200 TCR beta chains were listed by the study as associated with cytomegalovirus. In a later analysis, most CMV-associated TCR beta chains were found to appear HLA-restricted, with HLA associations seemingly driven largely by CMV exposure. A later analysis found that HLA-associated TCR beta chains were more clonally expanded and had lower generation probabilities than equally common non-associated chains. The 87-base-pair reads could not distinguish some IMGT-functional V segments, including TRBV6-2 and TRBV6-3, so those segments were excluded. V-gene and J-gene trimming of TCR beta chains was associated with a missense DCLRE1C variant in a later genetic analysis, and the association was replicated in an independent cohort. This cohort had only TCR beta chains sequenced, and the lack of alpha or paired-chain data limited which features could be detected. Because some donors lacked HLA typing at each locus, the association tests relied only on the typed subset. The authors suggested that the approach could potentially be extended to other disease states and immunological phenotypes. A later genetic analysis reported fewer N-insertions in productive TCRs among donors in an Asian-associated ancestry cluster than the roughly 620-donor mean. Sequencing depth was assumed to be roughly uniform across donors in the presence/absence analyses, though that assumption may not hold. In a later analysis, the rate of TCR association differed among HLA loci, with DRB1 alleles having the most associated TCRs and HLA-C alleles having the fewest. In a later analysis, several top co-occurrence clusters were reported to appear linked to parvovirus B19, influenza, CMV and Epstein-Barr virus. A further reported finding was that TCR beta sequences accurately predicted the HLA-A and HLA-B alleles for most subjects in the first cohort. Strong co-occurrence of HLA alleles, especially DR and DQ, made assigning TCR associations to individual alleles difficult.

The library was prepared using the immunoSEQ multiplex PCR assay. For the multiplex PCR, a mixture combining 60 forward primers for TCR Vbeta segments and 13 reverse primers for TCR Jbeta segments was used. The CDR3 region of rearranged TCR beta genes was amplified from genomic DNA by a multiplex PCR assay. The amplified TCR beta libraries were sequenced on the Illumina HiSeq System as 87-base-pair reads. Per the source publication's procedure: Across the 500 to 850 repertoires, a later analysis counted about 81 million unique TCR beta chains, about 10 million of which were shared by at least two donors. Raw reads were error-corrected and collapsed into unique sequences with a nearest-neighbor algorithm that merged closely related sequences to remove PCR and sequencing errors. Alignment of CDR3 sequences to IMGT reference sequences was used to assign V, D and J gene segments. Each retained sequence needed at least a six-nucleotide match to both a V gene segment and a J gene segment. A rearrangement counted as productive if the CDR3 had no stop codons and remained in frame with V and J, and every other rearrangement counted as non-productive. CDR3 was defined by IMGT convention, running from the second conserved V-encoded cysteine to the conserved J-encoded phenylalanine. In an earlier analysis of just under 600 of the donors, sequences lacking an unambiguous match to a single V gene segment were excluded. An earlier analysis of about 600 of the donors called V segments functional above 56.7% productive rearrangements and segregating when the between-donor standard deviation exceeded 5%. To diagnose cytomegalovirus status from the catalog of TCR beta chain sequences, a statistical classification framework was built. V and J gene assignment, in a later analysis, came from comparing TCR nucleotide sequences with IMGT/GENE-DB human TR gene sequences. The TCRdist pipeline was used in a later analysis to assign CDR3 sequences and most-parsimonious VDJ recombination scenarios. In a later analysis, each TCR beta chain was defined by its CDR3 amino acid sequence together with its V-gene family, and reads lacking a unique V-gene family were excluded. To address suspected cross-contamination and a sequencing artifact, a later analysis removed 550 to 750 highly shared, low-generation-probability nucleotide sequences. A later analysis calculated a clonal expansion index for each public chain from normalized within-repertoire ranks of inferred template counts. Generation probabilities in a later analysis came from a VDJ recombination model fitted to out-of-frame rearrangements, and those results were checked against IGoR. A later analysis scored TCR-TCR, TCR-HLA and TCR-CMV co-occurrence with hypergeometric tests, applying a repertoire-size bias correction to TCR pairs. False discovery rates were estimated in a later analysis by permuting HLA or CMV assignments 20 times. A later analysis grouped co-occurring TCRs with DBSCAN, adding TCRdist sequence similarity when clustering within HLA-allele-positive subsets. Repertoires with fewer than 30,000 or more than 120,000 public chains were left out of co-occurrence clustering, as were about five repertoires with anomalous nucleotide sharing. TCRdb took this table from immuneACCESS and kept in-frame rearrangements with V and J called. Such tables lack part of the clones; where checked against another copy, unresolved V genes explain under half of the gap, and the rest is unexplained. V, J and clone size derive from that table, while D and trimming were established from the DNA sequence. The sample records under 90,000 clones, 70% of which are singletons. In total, the top ten clones hold less than 10% of the sample.

The cohort consisted of 600 to 750 healthy bone marrow donors. At the time of sampling, all cohort members were nominally healthy, though unrecorded immune exposures were likely present. The donor tested CMV seropositive, placing the donor among the 289 seropositive members of the cohort. A peripheral blood sample was collected from each donor, and TCR beta sequencing was performed on peripheral blood mononuclear cells. Genomic DNA extraction from the blood cell samples was performed with the Qiagen DNeasy Blood Extraction Kit. Trimmed from V: 0 bases; trimmed from J: 2 bases; junction bases lacking a gene match: 9. CDR1 and CDR2 were assigned from the germline V gene as LGHNA and YSLEER. Counted from cysteine to phenylalanine, this CDR3 has 17 amino acids. The sequence is cut down to CDR3 DNA, 51 bases in frame from base 1.

The receptor chain draws on TRBV4-3 and TRBJ1-1; TRBD1 agrees with 7 junctional bases. Sequenced material: PBMCs. The receptor was isolated from a woman aged 45-60 years in good health and CMV-seropositive. The encoded CDR3 is CASSQDTTYRGNTEAFF. The DNA is TGCGCCAGCAGCCAAGACACCACTTACAGGGGAAACACTGAAGCTTTCTTT.